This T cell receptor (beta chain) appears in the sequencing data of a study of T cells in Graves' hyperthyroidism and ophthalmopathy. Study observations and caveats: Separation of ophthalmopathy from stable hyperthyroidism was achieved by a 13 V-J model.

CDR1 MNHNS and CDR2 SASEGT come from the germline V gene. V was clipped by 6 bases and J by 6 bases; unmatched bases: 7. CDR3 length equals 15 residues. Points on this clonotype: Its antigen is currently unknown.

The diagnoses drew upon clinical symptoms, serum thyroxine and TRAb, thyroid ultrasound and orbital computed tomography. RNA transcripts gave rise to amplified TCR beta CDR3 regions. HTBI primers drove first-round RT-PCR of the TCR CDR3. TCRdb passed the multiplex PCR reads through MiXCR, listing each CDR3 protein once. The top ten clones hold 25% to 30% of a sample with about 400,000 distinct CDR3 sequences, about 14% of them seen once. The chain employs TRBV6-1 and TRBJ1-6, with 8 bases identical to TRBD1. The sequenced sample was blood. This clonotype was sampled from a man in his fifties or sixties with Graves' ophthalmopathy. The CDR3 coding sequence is TGTGCCAGCAGAACCGACAGGGGCGGTAATTCACCCCTCCACTTT. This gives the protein CASRTDRGGNSPLHF.